This T cell receptor (beta chain) was sequenced for a study of blood T cell repertoires in COVID-19 (dated by TCRdb to about 2020). With respect to the entire study: The collaborator samples originated in the United States, Italy and Spain and spanned the acute and convalescent phases of COVID-19. The material from the prospective study consisted of cDNA or gDNA derived from T cells, B-cell-depleted T cells, or PBMCs. Subjects who had been exposed to COVID-19, were actively infected with it, or had recovered from it provided the deeply sampled blood TCRbeta repertoires that made up the dataset. The repertoires were released in a freely available public database intended as a resource for research on the immune response to SARS-CoV-2. Samples were obtained from the ongoing ImmuneRACE study (first 160 participants) and from over a thousand subjects provided by 6 global collaborators. Sample metadata almost always included a de-identified subject ID, COVID-19 status, age in years and sex. Where HLA class I and class II types were available, the types were taken from metadata supplied by the sample provider, not from assay-based typing.

Study-wide conclusions, independent of this receptor: The quantity of clinical and demographic metadata differed by source and by participant and was supplied without curation.

On this clone: This receptor's antigen is unknown. Base qualities are not recorded, but no much larger clone differs from it by a single base.

The collaborating institutions used their own protocols to collect whole blood in K2EDTA tubes. For TCRbeta analysis, collaborator samples were shipped as frozen whole blood, as isolated PBMCs, or as DNA extracted from either sample type. The immunoSEQ Assay, a bias-controlled multiplex PCR, was used to amplify TCRbeta CDR3 regions from genomic DNA. The published analysis was carried out like this. Nucleated cell counts per sample were estimated from amplification of reference gene primers within the assay. To quantify the absolute abundance of each unique TCRbeta CDR3 rearrangement, sequence reads were collapsed and filtered. For each sample, productive Simpson clonality was calculated as the square root of Simpson's diversity index across productive rearrangements. TCRdb took this table from immuneACCESS and kept in-frame rearrangements with V and J called. Such tables lack part of the clones; where checked against another copy, unresolved V genes explain under half of the gap, and the rest is unexplained. The V and J calls and the clone size are those of that table, but D and trimming were determined from the DNA. Here the sample has 100,000 to 150,000 clones; 87% occur a single time. 7.7% of the sample goes to the ten largest clones.

Looking up the germline V gene yields CDR1 SGHTA and CDR2 FQGNSA. From the cysteine up to the phenylalanine, the CDR3 has a length of 15 residues. The sequence is cut down to CDR3 DNA, 45 bases in frame from base 1. The germline ends are 10 bases apart after V is trimmed by 1 base and J by 2 bases. Sequenced sample: peripheral blood. The receptor was derived from a human donor in a cohort sampled during active COVID-19. Here the chain combines TRBV7-2 and TRBJ2-3; the D gene is perhaps TRBD1, from 6 matching bases. The bases read TGTGCCAGCAGCTTAGGGGGGCGAAACACAGATACGCAGTATTTT. Its protein product is CASSLGGRNTDTQYF.